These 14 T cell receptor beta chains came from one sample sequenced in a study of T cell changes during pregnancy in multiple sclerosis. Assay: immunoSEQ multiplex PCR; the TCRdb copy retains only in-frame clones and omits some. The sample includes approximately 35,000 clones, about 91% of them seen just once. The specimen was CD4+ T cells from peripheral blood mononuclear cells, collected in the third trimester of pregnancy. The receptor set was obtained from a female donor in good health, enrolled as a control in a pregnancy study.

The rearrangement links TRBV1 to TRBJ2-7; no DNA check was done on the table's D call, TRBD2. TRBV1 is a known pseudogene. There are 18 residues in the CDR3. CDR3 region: CTSSLRPPPRLSSYEQYF. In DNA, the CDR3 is TGCACCAGCAGCCTACGACCCCCACCCAGACTCAGCTCCTACGAGCAGTACTTC.

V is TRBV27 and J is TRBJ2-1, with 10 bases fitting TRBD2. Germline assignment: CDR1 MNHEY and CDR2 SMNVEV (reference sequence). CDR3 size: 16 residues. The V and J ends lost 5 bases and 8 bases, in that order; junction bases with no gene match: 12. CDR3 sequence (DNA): TGTGCCAGCAGTCTACAATCTAGCGGGAGTCGTCATGAGCAGTTCTTC. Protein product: CASSLQSSGSRHEQFF.

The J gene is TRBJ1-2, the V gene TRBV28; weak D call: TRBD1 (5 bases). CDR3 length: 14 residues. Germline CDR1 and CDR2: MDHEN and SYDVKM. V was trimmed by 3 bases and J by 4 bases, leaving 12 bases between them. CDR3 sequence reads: CASSFEGETYGYTF. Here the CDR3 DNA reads TGTGCCAGCAGTTTTGAAGGGGAAACCTATGGCTACACCTTC.

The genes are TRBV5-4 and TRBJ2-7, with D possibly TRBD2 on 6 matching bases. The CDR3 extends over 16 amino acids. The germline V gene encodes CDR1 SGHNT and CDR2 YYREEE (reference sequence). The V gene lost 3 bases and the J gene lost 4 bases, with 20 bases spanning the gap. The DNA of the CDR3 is TGTGCCAGCAGCTCAGACAGAATTCGGGGGAGATACGAGCAGTACTTC. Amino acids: CASSSDRIRGRYEQYF.

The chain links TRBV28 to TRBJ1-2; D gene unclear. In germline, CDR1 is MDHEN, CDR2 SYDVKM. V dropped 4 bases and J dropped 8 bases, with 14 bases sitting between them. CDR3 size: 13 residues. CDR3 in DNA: TGTGCCAGCAGTTCCAAACTAGACGGAGGCTACACCTTC. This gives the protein CASSSKLDGGYTF.

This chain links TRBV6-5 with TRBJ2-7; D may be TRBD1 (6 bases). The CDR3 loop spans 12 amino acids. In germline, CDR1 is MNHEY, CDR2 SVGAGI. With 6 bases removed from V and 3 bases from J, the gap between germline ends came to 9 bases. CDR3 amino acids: CASSGQNYEQYF. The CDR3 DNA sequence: TGTGCCAGCAGCGGACAGAACTACGAGCAGTACTTC.

CDR3 nucleotide sequence: TGTGCCAGCAGCCCGACACAATTCACAGATACGCAGTATTTT. Translation gives CASSPTQFTDTQYF. The chain recombines TRBV7-2 with TRBJ2-3, with D uncertain. The CDR3 has 14 residues. V lost 5 bases to trimming and J lost 2 bases, with 11 bases between them. Germline-derived CDR1 and CDR2 are SGHTA and FQGNSA.

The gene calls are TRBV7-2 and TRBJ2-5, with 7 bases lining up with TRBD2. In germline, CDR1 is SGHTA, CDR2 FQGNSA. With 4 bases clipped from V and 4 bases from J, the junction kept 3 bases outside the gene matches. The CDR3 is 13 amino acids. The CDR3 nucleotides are TGTGCCAGCAGCTACGGACTAGTAGAGACCCAGTACTTC. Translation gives CASSYGLVETQYF.

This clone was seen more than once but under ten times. The CDR3 DNA follows: TGTGCCAGCAGCTTAGCGATACTAGCGGGAGGTAGAAATGAGCAGTTCTTC. Its protein is CASSLAILAGGRNEQFF. The chain has TRBV7-9 and TRBJ2-1, with 12 nucleotides matching TRBD2. Germline CDR1 is SEHNR and CDR2 is FQNEAQ (reference sequence). J gave up 7 bases and V 0 bases, and 7 bases lay outside the gene matches. This CDR3 region has 17 residues.

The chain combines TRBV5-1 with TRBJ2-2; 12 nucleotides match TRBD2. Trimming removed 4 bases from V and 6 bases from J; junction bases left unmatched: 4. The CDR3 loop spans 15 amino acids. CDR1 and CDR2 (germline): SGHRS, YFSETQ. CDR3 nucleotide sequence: TGCGCCAGCAGCCCACTAGCGGGGGGACCCGGGGAGCTGTTTTTT. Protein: CASSPLAGGPGELFF.

The CDR3 sequence is CASSPGEGQDSYNEQFF. The CDR3 bases are TGTGCCAGCAGCCCAGGAGAGGGACAGGACTCCTACAATGAGCAGTTCTTC. This chain joins TRBV27 and TRBJ2-1; 8 bases are a match to TRBD1. V lost 6 bases, J lost 0 bases, and 10 bases stayed unmatched. From germline, CDR1 is MNHEY and CDR2 SMNVEV (reference sequence). The CDR3 has 17 amino acids.

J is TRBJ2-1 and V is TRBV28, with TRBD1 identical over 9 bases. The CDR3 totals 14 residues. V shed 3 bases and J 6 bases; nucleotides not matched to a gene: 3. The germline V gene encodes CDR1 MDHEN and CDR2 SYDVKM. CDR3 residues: CASSFRDRANEQFF. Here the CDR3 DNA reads TGTGCCAGCAGTTTCCGGGACAGGGCCAATGAGCAGTTCTTC.

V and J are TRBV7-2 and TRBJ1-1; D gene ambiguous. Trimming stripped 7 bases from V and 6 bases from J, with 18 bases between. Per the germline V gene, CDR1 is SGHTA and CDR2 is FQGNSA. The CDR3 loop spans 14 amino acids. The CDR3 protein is CASNLSPGVAEAFF. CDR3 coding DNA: TGTGCCAGCAACCTCTCCCCAGGCGTCGCTGAAGCTTTCTTT.

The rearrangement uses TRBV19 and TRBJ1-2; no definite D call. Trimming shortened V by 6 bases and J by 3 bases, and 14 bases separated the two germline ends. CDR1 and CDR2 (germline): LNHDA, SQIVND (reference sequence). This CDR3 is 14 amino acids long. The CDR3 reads CASRLYPGHYGYTF. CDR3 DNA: TGTGCCAGTAGACTGTACCCGGGTCACTATGGCTACACCTTC.